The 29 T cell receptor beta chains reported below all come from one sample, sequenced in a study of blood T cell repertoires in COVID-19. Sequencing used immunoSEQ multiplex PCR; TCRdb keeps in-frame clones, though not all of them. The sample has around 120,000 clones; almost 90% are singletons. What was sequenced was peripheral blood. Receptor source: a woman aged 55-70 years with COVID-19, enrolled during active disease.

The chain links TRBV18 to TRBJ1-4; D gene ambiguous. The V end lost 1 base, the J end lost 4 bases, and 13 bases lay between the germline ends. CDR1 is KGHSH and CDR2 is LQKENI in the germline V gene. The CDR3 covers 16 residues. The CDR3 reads CASSPRADDINEKLFF. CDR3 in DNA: TGTGCCAGCTCACCACGGGCAGATGATATTAATGAAAAACTGTTTTTT.

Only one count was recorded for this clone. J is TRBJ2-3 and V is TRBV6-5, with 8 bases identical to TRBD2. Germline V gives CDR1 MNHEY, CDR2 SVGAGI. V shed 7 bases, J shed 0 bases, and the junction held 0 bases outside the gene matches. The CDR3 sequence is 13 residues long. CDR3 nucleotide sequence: TGTGCCAGCACGGGGGGGAGCACAGATACGCAGTATTTT. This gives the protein CASTGGSTDTQYF.

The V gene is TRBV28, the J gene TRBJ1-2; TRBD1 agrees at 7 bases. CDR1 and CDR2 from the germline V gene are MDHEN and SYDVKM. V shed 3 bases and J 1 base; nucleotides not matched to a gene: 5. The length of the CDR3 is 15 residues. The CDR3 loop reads CASSLSQGVNYGYTF. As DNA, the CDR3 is TGTGCCAGCAGTTTGTCCCAGGGGGTTAACTATGGCTACACCTTC.

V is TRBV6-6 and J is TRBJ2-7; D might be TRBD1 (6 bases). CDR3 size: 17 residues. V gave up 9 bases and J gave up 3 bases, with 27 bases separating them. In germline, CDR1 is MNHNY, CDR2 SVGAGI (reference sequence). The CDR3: CASSRTPGRGTYYEQYF. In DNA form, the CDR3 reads TGTGCCAGTAGTCGGACCCCGGGCAGGGGAACCTACTACGAGCAGTACTTC.

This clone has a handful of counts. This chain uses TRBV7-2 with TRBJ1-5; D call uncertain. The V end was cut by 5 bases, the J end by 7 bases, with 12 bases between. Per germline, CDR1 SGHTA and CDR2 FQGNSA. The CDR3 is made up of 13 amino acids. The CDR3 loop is CASSIGRGQPQHF. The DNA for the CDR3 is TGTGCCAGCAGCATAGGACGGGGACAGCCCCAGCATTTT. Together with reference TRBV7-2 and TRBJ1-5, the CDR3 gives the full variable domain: GAGVSQSPSNKVTEKGKDVELRCDPISGHTALYWYRQSLGQGLEFLIYFQGNSAPDKSGLPSDRFSAERTGGSVSTLTIQRTQQEDSAVYLCASSIGRGQPQHFGDGTRLSIL.

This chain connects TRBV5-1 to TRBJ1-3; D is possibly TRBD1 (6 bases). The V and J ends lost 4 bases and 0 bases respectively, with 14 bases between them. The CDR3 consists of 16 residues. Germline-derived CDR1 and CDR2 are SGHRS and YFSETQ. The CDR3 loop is CASSPRGQNSGNTIYF. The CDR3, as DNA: TGCGCCAGCAGCCCCAGGGGCCAAAACTCTGGAAACACCATATATTTT.

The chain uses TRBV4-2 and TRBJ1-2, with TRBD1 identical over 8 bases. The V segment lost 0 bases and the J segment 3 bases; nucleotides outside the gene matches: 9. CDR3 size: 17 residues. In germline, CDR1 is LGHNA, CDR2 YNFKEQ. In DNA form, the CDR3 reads TGTGCCAGCAGCCAAGAGGTGCGTACAGGGGGTCACTATGGCTACACCTTC. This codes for CASSQEVRTGGHYGYTF.

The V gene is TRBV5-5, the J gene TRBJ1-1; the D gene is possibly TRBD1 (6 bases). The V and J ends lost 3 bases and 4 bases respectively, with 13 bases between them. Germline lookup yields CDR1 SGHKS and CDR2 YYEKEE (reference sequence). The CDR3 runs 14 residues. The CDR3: CASSSSTGSTEAFF. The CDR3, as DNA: TGTGCCAGCAGCTCGTCCACAGGGAGCACTGAAGCTTTCTTT.

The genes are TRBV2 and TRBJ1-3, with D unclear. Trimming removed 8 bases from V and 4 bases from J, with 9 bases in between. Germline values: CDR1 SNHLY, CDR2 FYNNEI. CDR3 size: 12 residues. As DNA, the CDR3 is TGTGCCAGCGTCTACCGCGGAAACACCATATATTTT. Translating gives CASVYRGNTIYF.

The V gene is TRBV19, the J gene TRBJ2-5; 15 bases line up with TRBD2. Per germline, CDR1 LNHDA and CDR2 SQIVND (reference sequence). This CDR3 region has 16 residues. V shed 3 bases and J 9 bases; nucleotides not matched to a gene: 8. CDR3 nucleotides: TGTGCCAGTAGTATGTCCGGGACTAGCGGGGGGATGGCCCAGTACTTC. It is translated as CASSMSGTSGGMAQYF.

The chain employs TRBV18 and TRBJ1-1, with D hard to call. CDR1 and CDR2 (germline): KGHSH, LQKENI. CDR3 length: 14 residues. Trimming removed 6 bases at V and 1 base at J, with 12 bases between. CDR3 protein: CASSAGLKNTEAFF. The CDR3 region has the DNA TGTGCCAGCTCGGCAGGACTCAAGAACACTGAAGCTTTCTTT. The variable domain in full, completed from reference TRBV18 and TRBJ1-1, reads NAGVMQNPRHLVRRRGQEARLRCSPMKGHSHVYWYRQLPEEGLKFMVYLQKENIIDESGMPKERFSAEFPKEGPSILRIQQVVRGDSAAYFCASSAGLKNTEAFFGQGTRLTVV.

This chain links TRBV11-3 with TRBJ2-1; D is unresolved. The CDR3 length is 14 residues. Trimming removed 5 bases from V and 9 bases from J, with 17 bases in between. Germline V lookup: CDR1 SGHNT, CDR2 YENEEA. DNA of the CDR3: TGTGCCAGCAGCCTCCATCTCGGGTCCGTTGAGCAGTTCTTC. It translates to CASSLHLGSVEQFF.

CDR3 sequence reads: CAWTSRGIRDEQYF. The CDR3 coding sequence is TGTGCCTGGACCTCCCGGGGGATTCGGGACGAGCAGTACTTC. This sequence joins TRBV30 and TRBJ2-7; tentatively, D is TRBD2 (6 bases). Germline V CDR1 and CDR2: GTSNPN, SVGIG (reference sequence). This CDR3 has 14 residues. The ends were cut back, 4 bases at V and 5 bases at J, with 18 bases in the middle.

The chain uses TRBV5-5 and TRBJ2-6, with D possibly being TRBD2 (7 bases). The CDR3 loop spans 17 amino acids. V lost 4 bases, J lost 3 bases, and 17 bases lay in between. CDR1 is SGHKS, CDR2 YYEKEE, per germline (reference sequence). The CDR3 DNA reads TGTGCCAGCAGCCCCGTGGGGGGGGCTTATGGGGCCAACGTCCTGACTTTC. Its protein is CASSPVGGAYGANVLTF.

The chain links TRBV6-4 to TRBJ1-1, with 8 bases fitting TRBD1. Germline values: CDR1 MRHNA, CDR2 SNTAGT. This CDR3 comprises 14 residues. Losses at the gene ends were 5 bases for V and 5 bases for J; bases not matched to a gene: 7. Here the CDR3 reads CASSPDRGDTEAFF. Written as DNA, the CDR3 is TGTGCCAGCAGTCCCGACAGGGGAGATACTGAAGCTTTCTTT.

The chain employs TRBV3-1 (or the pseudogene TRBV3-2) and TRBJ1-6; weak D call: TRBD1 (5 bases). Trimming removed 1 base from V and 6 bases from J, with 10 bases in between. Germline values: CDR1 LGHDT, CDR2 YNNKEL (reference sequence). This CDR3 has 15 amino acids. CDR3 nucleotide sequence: TGTGCCAGCAGCCAAGTTAGGGGCAGTAATTCACCCCTCCACTTT. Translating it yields CASSQVRGSNSPLHF.

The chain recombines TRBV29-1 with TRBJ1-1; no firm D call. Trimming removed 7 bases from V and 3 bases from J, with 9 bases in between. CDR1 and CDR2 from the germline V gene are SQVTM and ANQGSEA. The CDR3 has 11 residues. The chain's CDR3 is CSARRDTEAFF. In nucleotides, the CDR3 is TGCAGCGCCAGACGGGACACTGAAGCTTTCTTT.

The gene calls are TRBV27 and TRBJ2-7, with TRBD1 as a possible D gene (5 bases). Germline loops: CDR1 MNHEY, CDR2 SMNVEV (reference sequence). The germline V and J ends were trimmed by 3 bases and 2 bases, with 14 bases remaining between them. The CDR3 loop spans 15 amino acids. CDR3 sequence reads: CASSFSGLGAYEQYF. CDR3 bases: TGTGCCAGCAGTTTCTCAGGGCTCGGAGCCTACGAGCAGTACTTC.

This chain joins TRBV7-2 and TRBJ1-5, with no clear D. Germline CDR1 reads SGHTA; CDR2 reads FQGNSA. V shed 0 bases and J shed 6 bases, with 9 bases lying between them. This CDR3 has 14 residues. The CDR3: CASSLALGSQPQHF. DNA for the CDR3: TGTGCCAGCAGCTTAGCGCTAGGTTCTCAGCCCCAGCATTTT. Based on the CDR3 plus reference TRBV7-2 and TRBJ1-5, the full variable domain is GAGVSQSPSNKVTEKGKDVELRCDPISGHTALYWYRQSLGQGLEFLIYFQGNSAPDKSGLPSDRFSAERTGGSVSTLTIQRTQQEDSAVYLCASSLALGSQPQHFGDGTRLSIL.

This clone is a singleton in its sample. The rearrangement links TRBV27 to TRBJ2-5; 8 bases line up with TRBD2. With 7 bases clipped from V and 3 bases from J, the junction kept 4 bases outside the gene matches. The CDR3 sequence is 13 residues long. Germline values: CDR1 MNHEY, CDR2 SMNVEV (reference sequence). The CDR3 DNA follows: TGTGCCAGCACCCATAGCGGGGAAGAGACCCAGTACTTC. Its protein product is CASTHSGEETQYF.

The CDR3 loop is CASSLDRGFGYEQYF. CDR3 coding DNA: TGTGCCAGCAGCTTGGACAGGGGGTTCGGCTACGAGCAGTACTTC. V and J are TRBV7-2 and TRBJ2-7; TRBD1 agrees at 10 bases. Losses at the gene ends were 3 bases for V and 3 bases for J; bases not matched to a gene: 5. Per the germline V gene, CDR1 is SGHTA and CDR2 is FQGNSA. This CDR3 contains 15 residues.

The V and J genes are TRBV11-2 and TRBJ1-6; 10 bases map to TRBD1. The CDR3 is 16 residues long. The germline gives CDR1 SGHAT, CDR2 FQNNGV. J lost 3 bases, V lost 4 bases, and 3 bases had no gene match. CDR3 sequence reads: CASSSRDRGYNSPLHF. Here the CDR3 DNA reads TGTGCCAGCAGCTCTCGGGACAGGGGCTATAATTCACCCCTCCACTTT.

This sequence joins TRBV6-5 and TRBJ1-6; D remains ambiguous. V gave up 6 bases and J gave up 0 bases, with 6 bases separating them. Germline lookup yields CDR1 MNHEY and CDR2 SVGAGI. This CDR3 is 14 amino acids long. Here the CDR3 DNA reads TGTGCCAGCAGCAGAAGCTCCTATAATTCACCCCTCCACTTT. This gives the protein CASSRSSYNSPLHF.

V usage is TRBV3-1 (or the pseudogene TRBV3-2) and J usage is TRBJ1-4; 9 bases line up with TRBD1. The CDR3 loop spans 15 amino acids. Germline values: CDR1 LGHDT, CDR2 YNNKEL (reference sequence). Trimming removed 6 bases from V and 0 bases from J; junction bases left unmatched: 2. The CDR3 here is CASRDRGTTNEKLFF. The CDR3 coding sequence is TGTGCCAGCAGGGACAGGGGAACAACTAATGAAAAACTGTTTTTT.

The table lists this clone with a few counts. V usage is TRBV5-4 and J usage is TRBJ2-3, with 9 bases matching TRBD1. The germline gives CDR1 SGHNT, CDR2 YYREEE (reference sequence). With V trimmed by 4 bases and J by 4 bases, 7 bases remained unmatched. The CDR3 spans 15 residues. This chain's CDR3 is CASSGRGQGSDTQYF. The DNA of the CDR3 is TGTGCCAGCAGCGGGAGGGGACAGGGATCAGATACGCAGTATTTT. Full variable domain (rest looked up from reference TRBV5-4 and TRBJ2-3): ETGVTQSPTHLIKTRGQQVTLRCSSQSGHNTVSWYQQALGQGPQFIFQYYREEENGRGNFPPRFSGLQFPNYSSELNVNALELDDSALYLCASSGRGQGSDTQYFGPGTRLTVL.

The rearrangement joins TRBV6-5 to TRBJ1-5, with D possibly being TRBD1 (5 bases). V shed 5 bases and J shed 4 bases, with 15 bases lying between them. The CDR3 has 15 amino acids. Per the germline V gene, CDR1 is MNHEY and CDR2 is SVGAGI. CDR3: CASSRGGDWNQPQHF. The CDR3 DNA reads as TGTGCCAGCAGTAGGGGCGGGGATTGGAATCAGCCCCAGCATTTT.

The CDR3 DNA reads as TGTGCCAGCAGTGAATTCTACAGGGGTTTCAACACCATATATTTT. This sequence encodes CASSEFYRGFNTIYF. The gene calls are TRBV25-1 and TRBJ1-3, with 7 nucleotides matching TRBD1. V shed 1 base and J 7 bases; nucleotides not matched to a gene: 7. CDR1 is MGHDK, CDR2 SYGVNS, per germline. CDR3 length equals 15 residues. Supplemented by reference TRBV25-1 and TRBJ1-3, the full variable domain reads EADIYQTPRYLVIGTGKKITLECSQTMGHDKMYWYQQDPGMELHLIHYSYGVNSTEKGDLSSESTVSRIRTEHFPLTLESARPSHTSQYLCASSEFYRGFNTIYFGEGSWLTVV.

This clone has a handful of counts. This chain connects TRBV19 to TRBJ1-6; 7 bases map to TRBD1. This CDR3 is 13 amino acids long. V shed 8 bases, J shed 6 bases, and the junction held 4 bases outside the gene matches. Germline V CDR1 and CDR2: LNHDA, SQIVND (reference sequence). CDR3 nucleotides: TGTGCCAGTTCCGACAGGGCTAATTCACCCCTCCACTTT. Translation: CASSDRANSPLHF.

CDR3 sequence reads: CASSLAPQGAPYNEQFF. CDR3 DNA: TGTGCCAGCAGCTTAGCCCCCCAGGGGGCACCCTACAATGAGCAGTTCTTC. This chain links TRBV11-1 with TRBJ2-1, with 8 positions matching TRBD1. The CDR3 totals 17 residues. Losses at the gene ends were 0 bases for V and 2 bases for J; bases not matched to a gene: 6. Germline V lookup: CDR1 SGHAT, CDR2 FQDESV (reference sequence).